This record covers a single T cell receptor beta chain. The V end lost 4 bases, the J end lost 4 bases, and 15 bases lay between the germline ends. Germline-derived CDR1 and CDR2 are SGHRS and YFSETQ. The CDR3 sequence is 14 residues long. The data were taken from a study of blood T cell repertoires in COVID-19. Looking at the study overall: Italy, Spain and the United States were the sources of the convalescent and acute COVID-19 samples. PBMCs, B-cell-depleted T cells, or T cells provided the cDNA or gDNA that made up the material.

As handled by the study authors: Amplification of reference gene primers was used by the study to estimate nucleated cell counts. The table came from immunoSEQ multiplex PCR; TCRdb's copy has only in-frame clones and leaves some out. V, J and clone size derive from that table, while D and trimming were established from the DNA sequence. The table shows under 55,000 clones, with roughly nine tenths occurring only once. The sequencing input was peripheral blood. The source is a human donor in a cohort sampled during active COVID-19. The J gene is TRBJ2-7, the V gene TRBV5-1; D is ambiguous. The CDR3 sequence is CASSPQNSLYEQYF. The DNA of the CDR3 is TGCGCCAGCAGCCCGCAAAATAGCCTTTACGAGCAGTACTTC.